Listed below are T cell receptor beta chains from one sample, sequenced in a study of T cells after yellow fever vaccination. TCRdb independently ran MiXCR on the 5' RACE reads; one entry per CDR3 protein. The sample lists 250,000 to 350,000 distinct CDR3 sequences; approximately 10% were seen once. Sequenced here: CD4+ T cells sorted from PBMCs, sampled 5 days after the yellow fever booster vaccination. These receptors were obtained from a man aged 18 to 29 who received the YFV17D yellow fever vaccine. The CDR3 runs from the conserved cysteine through the conserved F or W. The D gene is left open where the match is weak. The size of a clone is reported for some rows only, either as once, few or many, or as a class for expanded clones.

J gene: TRBJ1-3
clone size: NA
D gene: NA
V gene: TRBV9
CDR3 DNA: TGTGCCAGCAGCGAGGAATACCTAGGGTCCTCTGGAAACACCATATATTTT
CDR3 protein: CASSEEYLGSSGNTIYF

J gene: TRBJ2-1
clone size: NA
D gene: TRBD1
V gene: TRBV12-3/TRBV12-4
CDR3 DNA: TGTGCCAGCAGCCTAGCGGGACAGGGGGTTATCAAGCAGTTCTTC
CDR3 protein: CASSLAGQGVIKQFF

J gene: TRBJ1-3
clone size: NA
D gene: NA
V gene: TRBV21-1
CDR3 DNA: TGTGCCAGCAGCCAAAACTCACAGGGGTCCATATATTTT
CDR3 protein: CASSQNSQGSIYF

J gene: TRBJ2-1
clone size: NA
D gene: NA
V gene: TRBV2
CDR3 DNA: TGTGCCAGCAGTGAAGTTGGCTACGATGAGCAGTTCTTC
CDR3 protein: CASSEVGYDEQFF

J gene: TRBJ1-3
clone size: NA
D gene: NA
V gene: TRBV6-5
CDR3 DNA: TGTGCCAGCGCTCTGCGGTATGGCTCTGGAAACACCATATATTTT
CDR3 protein: CASALRYGSGNTIYF

J gene: TRBJ2-5
clone size: many
D gene: NA
V gene: TRBV18
CDR3 DNA: TGTGCCAGCTCACCTACCTTAGAGGTCCAAAGAGAGACCCAGTACTTC
CDR3 protein: CASSPTLEVQRETQYF

J gene: TRBJ2-1
clone size: NA
D gene: TRBD2
V gene: TRBV6-2/TRBV6-3
CDR3 DNA: TGTGCCACCTTCAATCCTCTAGCGGAGGGCTACAATGAGCAGTTCTTC
CDR3 protein: CATFNPLAEGYNEQFF

J gene: TRBJ1-1
clone size: NA
D gene: NA
V gene: TRBV5-1
CDR3 DNA: TGCGCCAGCAGCTTGGCTGGGACGGCGGACACTGAAGCTTTCTTT
CDR3 protein: CASSLAGTADTEAFF

J gene: TRBJ2-1
clone size: few
D gene: TRBD2
V gene: TRBV3-1
CDR3 DNA: TGTGCCAGCAGCCGGCTCGCGGGGGGGATATACAATGAGCAGTTCTTC
CDR3 protein: CASSRLAGGIYNEQFF

J gene: TRBJ1-4
clone size: few
D gene: TRBD1
V gene: TRBV11-2
CDR3 DNA: TGTGCCAGCAGCTCCAGGACAGGGATTGAAAAACTGTTTTTT
CDR3 protein: CASSSRTGIEKLFF